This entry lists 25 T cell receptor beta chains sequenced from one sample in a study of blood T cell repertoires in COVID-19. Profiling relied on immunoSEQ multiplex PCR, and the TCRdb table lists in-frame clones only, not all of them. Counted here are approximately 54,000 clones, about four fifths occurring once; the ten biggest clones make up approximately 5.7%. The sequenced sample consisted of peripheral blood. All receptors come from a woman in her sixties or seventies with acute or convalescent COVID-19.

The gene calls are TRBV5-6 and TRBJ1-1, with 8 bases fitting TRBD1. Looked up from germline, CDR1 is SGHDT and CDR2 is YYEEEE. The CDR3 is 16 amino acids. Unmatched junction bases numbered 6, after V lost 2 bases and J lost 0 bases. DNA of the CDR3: TGTGCCAGCAGCTTCCAGGGGGCGGTTATGAACACTGAAGCTTTCTTT. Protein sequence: CASSFQGAVMNTEAFF.

Here the CDR3 reads CASSQQNYGYTF. CDR3 DNA sequence: TGTGCCAGCAGCCAACAAAACTATGGCTACACCTTC. This chain uses TRBV14 with TRBJ1-2; no firm D call. The V gene lost 2 bases and the J gene lost 2 bases, with 3 bases spanning the gap. The CDR3 sequence is 12 residues long. CDR1 is SGHDN and CDR2 is FVKESK in the germline V gene.

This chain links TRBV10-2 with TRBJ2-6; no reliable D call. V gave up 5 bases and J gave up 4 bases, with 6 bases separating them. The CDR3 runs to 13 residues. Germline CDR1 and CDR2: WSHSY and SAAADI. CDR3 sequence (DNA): TGCGCCAGCAGTTCTCTGGGGGCCAACGTCCTGACTTTC. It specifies CASSSLGANVLTF.

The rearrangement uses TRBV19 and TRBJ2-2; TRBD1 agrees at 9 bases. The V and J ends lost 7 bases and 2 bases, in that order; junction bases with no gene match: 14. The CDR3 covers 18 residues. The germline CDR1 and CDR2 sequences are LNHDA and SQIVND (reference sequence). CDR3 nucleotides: TGTGCCAGTAACAATTGGGCCGTGACAGGGGGAAACACCGGGGAGCTGTTTTTT. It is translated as CASNNWAVTGGNTGELFF.

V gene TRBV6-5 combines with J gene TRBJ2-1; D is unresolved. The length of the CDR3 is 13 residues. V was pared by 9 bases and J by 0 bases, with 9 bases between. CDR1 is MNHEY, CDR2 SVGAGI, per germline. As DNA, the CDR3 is TGTGCCAGTAGTACAAGCTCCTACAATGAGCAGTTCTTC. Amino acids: CASSTSSYNEQFF.

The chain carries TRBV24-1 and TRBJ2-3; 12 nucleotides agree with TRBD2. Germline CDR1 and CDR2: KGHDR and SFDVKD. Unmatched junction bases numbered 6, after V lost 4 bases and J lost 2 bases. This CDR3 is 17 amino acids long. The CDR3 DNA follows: TGTGCCACCAGTGAACCGACTAGCGGGAGAAACACAGATACGCAGTATTTT. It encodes CATSEPTSGRNTDTQYF.

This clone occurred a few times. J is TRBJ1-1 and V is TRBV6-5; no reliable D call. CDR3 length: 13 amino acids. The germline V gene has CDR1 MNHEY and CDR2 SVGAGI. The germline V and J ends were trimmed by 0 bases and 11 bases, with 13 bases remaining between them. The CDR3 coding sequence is TGTGCCAGCAGTTACTCGCCGGGAGGTGGTGCTTTCTTT. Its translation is CASSYSPGGGAFF.

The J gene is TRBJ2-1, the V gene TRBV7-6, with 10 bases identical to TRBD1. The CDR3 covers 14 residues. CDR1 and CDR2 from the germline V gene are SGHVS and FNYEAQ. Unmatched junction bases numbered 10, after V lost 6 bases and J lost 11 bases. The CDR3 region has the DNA TGTGCCAGCAGACCCGGGACAGGGGATCAGAAGCAGTTCTTC. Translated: CASRPGTGDQKQFF.

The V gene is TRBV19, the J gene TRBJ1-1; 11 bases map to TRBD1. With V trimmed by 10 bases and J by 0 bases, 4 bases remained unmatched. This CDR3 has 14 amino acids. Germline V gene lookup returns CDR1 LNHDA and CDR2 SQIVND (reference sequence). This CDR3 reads CATRDRGVNTEAFF. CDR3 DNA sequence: TGTGCCACCCGGGACAGGGGGGTGAACACTGAAGCTTTCTTT.

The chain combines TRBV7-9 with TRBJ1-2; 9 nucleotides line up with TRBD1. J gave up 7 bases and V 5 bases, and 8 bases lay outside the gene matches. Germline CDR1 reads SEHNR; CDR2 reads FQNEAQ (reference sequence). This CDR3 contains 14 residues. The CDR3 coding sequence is TGTGCCAGCAGCCCACCGGGACAGGGACCTGGCTACACCTTC. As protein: CASSPPGQGPGYTF.

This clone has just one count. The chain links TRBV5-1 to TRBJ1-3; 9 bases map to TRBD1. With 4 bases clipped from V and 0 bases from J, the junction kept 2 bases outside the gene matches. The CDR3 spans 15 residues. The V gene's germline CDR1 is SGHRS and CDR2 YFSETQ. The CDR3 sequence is CASSRDRASGNTIYF. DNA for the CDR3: TGCGCCAGCAGCCGGGACAGGGCCTCTGGAAACACCATATATTTT.

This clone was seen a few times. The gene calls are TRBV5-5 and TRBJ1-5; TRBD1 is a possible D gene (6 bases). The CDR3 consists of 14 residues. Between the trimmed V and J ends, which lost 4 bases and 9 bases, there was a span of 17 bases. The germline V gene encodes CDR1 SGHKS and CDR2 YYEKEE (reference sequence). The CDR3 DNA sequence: TGTGCCAGCAGCGAAGGACAGTCCCCTGGGCCCCAGCATTTT. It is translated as CASSEGQSPGPQHF.

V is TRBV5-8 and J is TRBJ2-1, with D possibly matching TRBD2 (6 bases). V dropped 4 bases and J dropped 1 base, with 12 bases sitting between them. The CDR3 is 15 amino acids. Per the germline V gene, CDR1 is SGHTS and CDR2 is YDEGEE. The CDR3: CASSRLGASYNEQFF. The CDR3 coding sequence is TGTGCCAGCAGCCGACTAGGGGCTTCCTACAATGAGCAGTTCTTC.

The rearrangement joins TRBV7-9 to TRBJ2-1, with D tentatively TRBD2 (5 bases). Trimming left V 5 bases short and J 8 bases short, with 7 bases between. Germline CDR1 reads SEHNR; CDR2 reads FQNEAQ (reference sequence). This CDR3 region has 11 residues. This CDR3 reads CASSRGDEQFF. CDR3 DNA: TGTGCCAGCAGCCGGGGTGATGAGCAGTTCTTC.

The CDR3 spells CASSLQGAHNQPQHF. The CDR3 bases are TGTGCCAGCAGCTTACAGGGGGCCCACAATCAGCCCCAGCATTTT. The J gene is TRBJ1-5, the V gene TRBV11-2, with 8 bases fitting TRBD1. J gave up 3 bases and V 2 bases, and 3 bases lay outside the gene matches. The CDR3 totals 15 residues. Germline V gene sequence: CDR1 SGHAT, CDR2 FQNNGV.

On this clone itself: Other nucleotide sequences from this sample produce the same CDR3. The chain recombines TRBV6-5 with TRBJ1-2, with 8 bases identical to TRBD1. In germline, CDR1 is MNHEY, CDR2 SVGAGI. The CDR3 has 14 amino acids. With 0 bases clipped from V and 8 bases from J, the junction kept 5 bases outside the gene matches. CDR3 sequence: CASSYSGQGNGYTF. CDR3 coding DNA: TGTGCCAGCAGTTACTCCGGACAGGGTAACGGCTACACCTTC.

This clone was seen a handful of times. The CDR3 is CASSNGLAGVLSYEQYF. Here the CDR3 DNA reads TGCGCCAGCAGCAACGGACTAGCGGGGGTTTTATCCTACGAGCAGTACTTC. J is TRBJ2-7 and V is TRBV4-1; 13 nucleotides line up with TRBD2. V dropped 5 bases and J dropped 1; count of bases not matched to a gene: 8. Germline V gene sequence: CDR1 MGHRA, CDR2 YSYEKL. This CDR3 comprises 17 residues.

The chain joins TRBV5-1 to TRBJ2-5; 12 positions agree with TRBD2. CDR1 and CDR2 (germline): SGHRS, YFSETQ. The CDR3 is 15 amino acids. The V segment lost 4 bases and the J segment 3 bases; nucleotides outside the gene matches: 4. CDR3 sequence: CASSPWTSGEETQYF. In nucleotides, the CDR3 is TGCGCCAGCAGCCCCTGGACTAGCGGGGAAGAGACCCAGTACTTC. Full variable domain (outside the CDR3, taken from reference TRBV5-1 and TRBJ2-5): KAGVTQTPRYLIKTRGQQVTLSCSPISGHRSVSWYQQTPGQGLQFLFEYFSETQRNKGNFPGRFSGRQFSNSRSEMNVSTLELGDSALYLCASSPWTSGEETQYFGPGTRLLVL.

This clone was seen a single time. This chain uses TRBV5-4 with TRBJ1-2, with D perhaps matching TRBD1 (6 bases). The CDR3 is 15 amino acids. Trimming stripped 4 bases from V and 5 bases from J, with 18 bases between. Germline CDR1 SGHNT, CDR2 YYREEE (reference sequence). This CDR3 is CASSLEGVIGYGYTF. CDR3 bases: TGTGCCAGCAGCCTCGAGGGGGTTATAGGTTATGGCTACACCTTC.

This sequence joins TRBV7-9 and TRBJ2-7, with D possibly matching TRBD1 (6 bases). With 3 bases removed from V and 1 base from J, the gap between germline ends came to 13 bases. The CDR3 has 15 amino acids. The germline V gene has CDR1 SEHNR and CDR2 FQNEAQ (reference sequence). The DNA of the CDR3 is TGTGCCAGCAGCTTTAGGCAGGGGAATTCCTACGAGCAGTACTTC. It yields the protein CASSFRQGNSYEQYF.

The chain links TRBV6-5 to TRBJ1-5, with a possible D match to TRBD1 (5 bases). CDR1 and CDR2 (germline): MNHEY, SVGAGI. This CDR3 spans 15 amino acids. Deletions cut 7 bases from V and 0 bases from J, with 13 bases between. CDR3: CASKQEGISNQPQHF. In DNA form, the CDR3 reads TGTGCCAGCAAACAGGAAGGAATTAGCAATCAGCCCCAGCATTTT.

CDR3 bases: TGCGCCAGCAGCTTGGAGCAGGGGGAAGCTTTCTTT. It specifies CASSLEQGEAFF. The chain uses TRBV5-1 and TRBJ1-1; weak D call: TRBD1 (6 bases). Germline assignment: CDR1 SGHRS and CDR2 YFSETQ. Trimming pared 0 bases from V and 8 bases from J, leaving 8 bases between. CDR3 length equals 12 residues.

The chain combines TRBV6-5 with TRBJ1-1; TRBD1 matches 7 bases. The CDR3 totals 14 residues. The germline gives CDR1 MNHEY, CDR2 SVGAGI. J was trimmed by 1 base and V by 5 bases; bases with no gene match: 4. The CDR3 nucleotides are TGTGCCAGCAGTCTGAGGACAGGGAACACTGAAGCTTTCTTT. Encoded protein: CASSLRTGNTEAFF.

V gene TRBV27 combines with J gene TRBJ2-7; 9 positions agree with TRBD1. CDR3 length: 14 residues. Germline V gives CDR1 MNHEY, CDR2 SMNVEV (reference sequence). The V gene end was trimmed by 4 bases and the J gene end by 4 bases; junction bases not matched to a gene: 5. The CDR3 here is CASSSGTGLYEQYF. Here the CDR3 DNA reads TGTGCCAGCAGTTCCGGGACAGGGCTTTACGAGCAGTACTTC.

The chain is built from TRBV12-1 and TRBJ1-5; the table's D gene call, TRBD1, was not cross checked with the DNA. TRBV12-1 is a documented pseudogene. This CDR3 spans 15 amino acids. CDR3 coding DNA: TGTGCCAGCAGCCCGCCTCACAGGACATGTCAGCCCCAGCATTTT. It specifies CASSPPHRTCQPQHF.